The entry below gives a single TCR beta chain sequence along with its context. This record belongs to a study of blood T cell repertoires in COVID-19. Overall study context: COVID-19 samples collected from the United States, Italy and Spain covered acute and convalescent phases.

The germline gives CDR1 SQVTM, CDR2 ANQGSEA. The CDR3 loop spans 12 amino acids. V was cut by 3 bases and J by 8 bases, with 13 bases left in between. In the authors' methods: Reference gene primer amplification gave nucleated cell count estimates. Here immunoSEQ multiplex PCR was the method, and the copy in TCRdb shows in-frame clones only, minus some. Clone size and the V and J calls come from that table; the DNA yielded D and trimming. The sample records 160,000 or so clones, around 85% being singletons. The chain employs TRBV29-1 and TRBJ1-2; unclear D gene. What was sequenced was peripheral blood. The clonotype was recovered from a woman in her 70s with acute or convalescent COVID-19. The CDR3 reads CSVDLSGGGYTF. CDR3 in DNA: TGCAGCGTTGATCTTTCGGGAGGGGGCTACACCTTC.